These T cell receptor beta chains were read from a single sample in a study of lymphopenia after photon versus proton radiotherapy. Only in-frame clones appear in the TCRdb table, and some are missing; sequencing was by immunoSEQ multiplex PCR. Here the sample spans 25,000 to 35,000 clones, roughly 90% being singletons. The input for sequencing was peripheral blood, taken from a patient treated with photon-based radiotherapy. The receptor source for this set is a woman aged 50 to 60 with pancreatic cancer. The conserved cysteine and the conserved F or W are not part of the CDR3 here. Each record gives: V gene, CDR3 protein.

V gene: TRBV6-6; CDR3 protein: ASSFQGGTEAF
V gene: TRBV15; CDR3 protein: ATSRSPGTGSTDTQY
V gene: TRBV7-2; CDR3 protein: ASSLARRAGGQETQY
V gene: TRBV29-1; CDR3 protein: SVVGQLGHGYT
V gene: TRBV19; CDR3 protein: ASSRRDSIYEQY
V gene: TRBV27; CDR3 protein: ASKQGGITNEKLF
V gene: TRBV28; CDR3 protein: ASTQLAGELYNEQF
V gene: TRBV29-1; CDR3 protein: SVEKAVNTEAF
V gene: TRBV15; CDR3 protein: ATSRSGTSGRGTGELF
V gene: TRBV7-9; CDR3 protein: ASSLGAPADTQY
V gene: TRBV6-5; CDR3 protein: ASRDPGQGYEQY
V gene: TRBV7-2; CDR3 protein: ASSLAGIMGGGLNTEAF
V gene: TRBV19; CDR3 protein: ATSGGNEAGYT
V gene: TRBV6-1; CDR3 protein: ASSEARDFPGPQH
V gene: TRBV6-1; CDR3 protein: ASSDRGYT
V gene: TRBV11-2; CDR3 protein: ASTFLGAPTNEQF
V gene: TRBV5-1; CDR3 protein: ASSSGLNNEQF
V gene: TRBV7-2; CDR3 protein: ASSLLGLAGGSGNEQF
V gene: TRBV28; CDR3 protein: ASSLERAGGPLPWETQY
V gene: TRBV7-9; CDR3 protein: ASSLDRGRNEQY
V gene: TRBV30; CDR3 protein: AWNLRGGITFNTEAF
V gene: TRBV4-3; CDR3 protein: ASSQDRGGGLYEQY
V gene: TRBV29-1; CDR3 protein: SAQSRQETQY
V gene: TRBV7-3; CDR3 protein: ASSLPPGEQY
V gene: TRBV18; CDR3 protein: ASSPATSGTGGELF
V gene: TRBV18; CDR3 protein: ASSPLAGGPEETQY
V gene: TRBV18; CDR3 protein: ASSLQGAGVETQY
V gene: TRBV9; CDR3 protein: ASSVAPGAAYEQY
V gene: TRBV7-9; CDR3 protein: ASSLAGGLAEAF
V gene: TRBV6-1; CDR3 protein: ASRTDLAKNIQY
V gene: TRBV6-5; CDR3 protein: ASSYIRMSMNTEAF
V gene: TRBV19; CDR3 protein: ASRSPKGSGV
V gene: TRBV15; CDR3 protein: ATSRGEGAFEQF
V gene: TRBV27; CDR3 protein: ASSSRQGPYNEQF
V gene: TRBV4-3; CDR3 protein: ASSQARREGGDTQY
V gene: TRBV18; CDR3 protein: ASSPRGSSNYGYT
V gene: TRBV7-9; CDR3 protein: ASSAVIRDLPFKRGYT
V gene: TRBV5-8; CDR3 protein: ASSFEGMGELF
V gene: TRBV4-1; CDR3 protein: ASSRKGTASSYEQY
V gene: TRBV7-3; CDR3 protein: ASSLGLAGEQF
V gene: TRBV5-4; CDR3 protein: ASTLVTSGRNEQY
V gene: TRBV6-1; CDR3 protein: ASLPGQINYGYT
V gene: TRBV5-1; CDR3 protein: ASSLASGSNTGELF
V gene: TRBV27; CDR3 protein: ASSLYRGTGELF
V gene: TRBV9; CDR3 protein: ASSKRGSPTTDTQY
V gene: TRBV6-1; CDR3 protein: ASSEAPEETQY
V gene: TRBV5-8; CDR3 protein: ASSLVQGARIESGNQPQH
V gene: TRBV5-1; CDR3 protein: ASSLNGQNTGELF
V gene: TRBV29-1; CDR3 protein: SVTDRTQREQY
V gene: TRBV2; CDR3 protein: ASSQREFSNEQF
V gene: TRBV28; CDR3 protein: ASSTLGSPGDGYT
V gene: TRBV7-9; CDR3 protein: ASSLGLQGGYEQY
V gene: TRBV5-1; CDR3 protein: ASSLGSAGEADTQY
V gene: TRBV4-3; CDR3 protein: ASSQDVVSAGYEQY
V gene: TRBV5-3; CDR3 protein: ARSLIHLNTEAF
V gene: TRBV7-2; CDR3 protein: ASSPTAGYEQY
V gene: TRBV27; CDR3 protein: ASSSTGAYNEQF